The text below deals with one T cell receptor (beta chain). This specimen comes from a study of OX40 agonist ivuxolimab in advanced cancers. The CDR3 loop spans 13 amino acids. The V gene lost 4 bases and the J gene lost 2 bases, with 9 bases spanning the gap. CDR1 is WNHNN and CDR2 is SYGVQD in the germline V gene (reference sequence). Repertoires were generated with immunoSEQ multiplex PCR, while TCRdb's copy carries only in-frame clones and drops some. Of 87,000 or so clones listed, more than 75% are singletons. The sample in question was CD4+ or CD8+ T cells sorted from blood, obtained in a trial of the OX40 agonist ivuxolimab. This chain joins TRBV10-1 and TRBJ2-7; D perhaps matches TRBD2 (6 bases). The clonotype originates from an adult with an advanced solid tumor such as melanoma, head and neck, liver or kidney cancer. CDR3 nucleotides: TGCGCCAGCAGTGGGAGGGAGACCTACGAGCAGTACTTC. This gives the protein CASSGRETYEQYF.